Sequencing of this T cell receptor (beta chain) was carried out in a study of response to subunit inactivated influenza vaccine. Study results and limitations: The study's authors posited that every seasonal influenza vaccination enlists few new T cells.

CDR1 is LGHNA, CDR2 YNFKEQ, per germline. Unmatched junction bases numbered 7, after V lost 1 base and J lost 0 bases. The CDR3 sequence is 18 residues long. Each CDR3 protein is one row after TCRdb ran MiXCR on the RT-PCR reads. The table lists 550,000 to 600,000 distinct CDR3 sequences, 12% of them singletons. As concerns this clonotype: Antigen unknown.

This specimen was PBMCs from blood, taken on the day of vaccination. The chain employs TRBV4-2 and TRBJ2-3, with 10 bases aligning to TRBD2. The receptor's source is a man aged 45 to 65 who received an inactivated influenza vaccine. The CDR3 DNA reads as TGTGCCAGCAGCCAAGTGGGTAGCGGGGGGCCTAGCACAGATACGCAGTATTTT. It translates to CASSQVGSGGPSTDTQYF.